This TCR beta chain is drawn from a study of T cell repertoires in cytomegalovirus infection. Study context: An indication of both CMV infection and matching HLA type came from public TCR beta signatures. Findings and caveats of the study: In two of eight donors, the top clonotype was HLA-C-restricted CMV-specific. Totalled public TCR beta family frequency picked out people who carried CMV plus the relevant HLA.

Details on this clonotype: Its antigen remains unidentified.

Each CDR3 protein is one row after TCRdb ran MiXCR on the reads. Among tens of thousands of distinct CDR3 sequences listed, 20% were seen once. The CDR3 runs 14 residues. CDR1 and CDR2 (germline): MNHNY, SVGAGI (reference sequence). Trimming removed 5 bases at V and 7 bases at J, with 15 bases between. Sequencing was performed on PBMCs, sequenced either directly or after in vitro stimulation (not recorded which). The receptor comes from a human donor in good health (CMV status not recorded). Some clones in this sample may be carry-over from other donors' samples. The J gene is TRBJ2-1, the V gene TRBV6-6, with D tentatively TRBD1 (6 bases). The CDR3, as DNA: TGTGCCAGCAGTCCTTCGACAGGAAGGAATGAGCAGTTCTTC. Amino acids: CASSPSTGRNEQFF.